Following are 6 T cell receptor beta chains from one sample sequenced in a study of OX40 agonist ivuxolimab in advanced cancers. Assay used: immunoSEQ multiplex PCR; TCRdb lists only in-frame clones, some missing. The data hold roughly 40,000 clones, with around nine tenths observed a single time. The sample here was CD4+ or CD8+ T cells sorted from blood, taken in a trial of the OX40 agonist ivuxolimab. The receptors shown here come from an adult with an advanced solid tumor such as melanoma, head and neck, liver or kidney cancer.

The V call is TRBV27, the J call TRBJ2-4; maybe TRBD2 (6 bases). CDR3 size: 12 residues. Trimming shortened V by 6 bases and J by 6 bases, and 9 bases separated the two germline ends. Germline assignment: CDR1 MNHEY and CDR2 SMNVEV (reference sequence). The DNA for the CDR3 is TGTGCCAGCAGGGGACTGGGAAACATTCAGTACTTC. It yields the protein CASRGLGNIQYF.

The V gene is TRBV7-2, the J gene TRBJ1-1, with D unclear. This CDR3 comprises 15 residues. Germline V CDR1 and CDR2: SGHTA, FQGNSA. The V end was cut by 5 bases, the J end by 3 bases, with 16 bases between. In nucleotides, the CDR3 is TGTGCCAGCAGCGCATTCAGGAGGGCAGACACTGAAGCTTTCTTT. This codes for CASSAFRRADTEAFF.

Notes on this clone: Within the sample, other DNA sequences also encode this same CDR3. The chain couples TRBV5-1 to TRBJ2-2; no clear D gene. CDR1 SGHRS and CDR2 YFSETQ come from the germline V gene. There are 12 residues in the CDR3. With 4 bases removed from V and 2 bases from J, the gap between germline ends came to 3 bases. This chain's CDR3 is CASSLNTGELFF. The CDR3 DNA follows: TGCGCCAGCAGCCTAAACACCGGGGAGCTGTTTTTT.

This chain uses TRBV29-1 with TRBJ2-1; 8 positions agree with TRBD1. The V gene's germline CDR1 is SQVTM and CDR2 ANQGSEA. This CDR3 comprises 13 residues. V trimming: 6 bases; J trimming: 7 bases; junction bases outside the gene matches: 8. CDR3 amino acids: CSVVDRDRNEQFF. The CDR3 bases are TGCAGCGTGGTAGACAGGGACAGGAATGAGCAGTTCTTC.

This clone has more than one count but fewer than ten. V usage is TRBV5-5 and J usage is TRBJ1-4, with TRBD1 as a possible D gene (6 bases). The germline V and J ends were trimmed by 0 bases and 5 bases, with 11 bases remaining between them. Germline CDR1 is SGHKS and CDR2 is YYEKEE (reference sequence). The CDR3 is made up of 15 amino acids. Here the CDR3 DNA reads TGTGCCAGCAGCTTGGGTGACAGGTGGAATGAAAAACTGTTTTTT. It translates to CASSLGDRWNEKLFF.

This chain joins TRBV2 and TRBJ2-3; TRBD2 matches 12 bases. The trim removed 6 bases at V and 0 bases at J, leaving 1 base unmatched. Germline V gives CDR1 SNHLY, CDR2 FYNNEI. CDR3 length: 15 amino acids. CDR3 residues: CASSGLAGSTDTQYF. The CDR3 DNA is TGTGCCAGCAGCGGACTAGCGGGAAGCACAGATACGCAGTATTTT.